These 25 T cell receptor beta chains originate from one sample sequenced in a study of blood T cell repertoires in COVID-19. The data were produced by immunoSEQ multiplex PCR, yet TCRdb's version contains in-frame clones alone and is incomplete. The sample shows about 120,000 clones, just under 85% of them seen only once. The sample comprised peripheral blood. These receptors were obtained from a man aged 70 or older with active or convalescent COVID-19.

This chain uses TRBV19 with TRBJ2-1; unclear D gene. The V end was cut by 7 bases, the J end by 8 bases, with 6 bases between. The germline V gene encodes CDR1 LNHDA and CDR2 SQIVND (reference sequence). The length of the CDR3 is 10 residues. In DNA form, the CDR3 reads TGTGCCAGTACGGGTGATGAGCAGTTCTTC. It yields the protein CASTGDEQFF.

This chain connects TRBV6-5 to TRBJ2-7; D uncertain. The CDR3 has 16 amino acids. V lost 4 bases to trimming and J lost 0 bases, with 16 bases between them. Germline loops: CDR1 MNHEY, CDR2 SVGAGI. Here the CDR3 DNA reads TGTGCCAGCAGTTTCCTTCCGTCGAGCCCCTCCTACGAGCAGTACTTC. The encoded protein is CASSFLPSSPSYEQYF.

This clone came up a few times. V and J are TRBV11-1 and TRBJ1-2; TRBD1 agrees at 7 bases. V trimming: 5 bases; J trimming: 8 bases; junction bases outside the gene matches: 11. The CDR3 covers 14 residues. The germline V gene has CDR1 SGHAT and CDR2 FQDESV (reference sequence). CDR3: CASSRQGPGWGYTF. CDR3 bases: TGTGCCAGCAGCCGACAGGGCCCGGGATGGGGCTACACCTTC.

This sequence joins TRBV19 and TRBJ1-1; 8 positions agree with TRBD1. The CDR3 has 15 amino acids. The junction had 9 bases not matched to a gene; V was cut back by 6 bases and J by 3 bases. The V gene's germline CDR1 is LNHDA and CDR2 SQIVND (reference sequence). CDR3 sequence: CASSRLTGVYTEAFF. The CDR3, as DNA: TGTGCCAGTAGCCGACTGACAGGGGTGTACACTGAAGCTTTCTTT.

The chain links TRBV6-5 to TRBJ2-7; possibly TRBD1 for D (6 bases). V gave up 6 bases and J gave up 2 bases, with 14 bases separating them. The CDR3 is 14 amino acids. The germline V gene encodes CDR1 MNHEY and CDR2 SVGAGI. DNA for the CDR3: TGTGCCAGCAGCAGGACAGAAATAACCTACGAGCAGTACTTC. It is translated as CASSRTEITYEQYF.

The rearrangement uses TRBV14 and TRBJ2-1; 7 bases agree with TRBD1. The CDR3 is made up of 14 amino acids. Losses at the gene ends were 9 bases for V and 0 bases for J; bases not matched to a gene: 5. In germline, CDR1 is SGHDN, CDR2 FVKESK. The CDR3 DNA reads TGTGCCAGAGTGAGGGACAGCTCCTACAATGAGCAGTTCTTC. Its protein is CARVRDSSYNEQFF.

The chain uses TRBV19 and TRBJ1-5, with 9 bases that match TRBD1. The V gene end was trimmed by 10 bases and the J gene end by 0 bases; junction bases not matched to a gene: 13. The CDR3 extends over 17 amino acids. CDR1 is LNHDA, CDR2 SQIVND, per germline (reference sequence). For the CDR3, the DNA is TGTGCCACCGGGCGGGACAGGGACACTAATAGCAATCAGCCCCAGCATTTT. This codes for CATGRDRDTNSNQPQHF. Looking up the rest from reference TRBV19 and TRBJ1-5 gives the full variable domain: DGGITQSPKYLFRKEGQNVTLSCEQNLNHDAMYWYRQDPGQGLRLIYYSQIVNDFQKGDIAEGYSVSREKKESFPLTVTSAQKNPTAFYLCATGRDRDTNSNQPQHFGDGTRLSIL.

The chain has TRBV7-9 and TRBJ2-1; D gene ambiguous. Trimming took off 8 bases at V and 0 bases at J, with 8 bases between the two ends. The CDR3 covers 13 residues. Germline V lookup: CDR1 SEHNR, CDR2 FQNEAQ (reference sequence). This chain's CDR3 is CASWRSSYNEQFF. The CDR3 DNA sequence: TGTGCCAGCTGGCGGAGCTCCTACAATGAGCAGTTCTTC.

This rearrangement joins TRBV6-2 or TRBV6-3 to TRBJ1-5; a possible D gene is TRBD1 (5 bases). The germline CDR1 and CDR2 sequences are MNHEY and SVGEGT. Trimming took off 6 bases at V and 5 bases at J, with 14 bases between the two ends. The CDR3 loop spans 14 amino acids. CDR3 nucleotide sequence: TGTGCCAGCAGCCCCGACAGAGTCGATCAGCCCCAGCATTTT. Its translation: CASSPDRVDQPQHF.

V and J are TRBV19 and TRBJ2-2; TRBD1 aligns across 7 bases. CDR1 and CDR2 (germline): LNHDA, SQIVND (reference sequence). The ends lost 3 bases at V and 0 bases at J; junction bases unmatched: 1. The CDR3 runs 15 residues. The CDR3 sequence is CASSMGQTNTGELFF. The CDR3 bases are TGTGCCAGTAGTATGGGACAGACGAACACCGGGGAGCTGTTTTTT.

The chain uses TRBV5-4 and TRBJ2-7; 8 bases align to TRBD1. Per germline, CDR1 SGHNT and CDR2 YYREEE (reference sequence). CDR3 size: 15 residues. The trim removed 4 bases at V and 2 bases at J, leaving 8 bases unmatched. This CDR3 reads CASSDRDRSAYEQYF. The CDR3 DNA follows: TGTGCCAGCAGCGACAGGGACAGGAGTGCCTACGAGCAGTACTTC.

This chain joins TRBV7-8 and TRBJ2-3; 9 bases agree with TRBD2. The junction had 7 bases not matched to a gene; V was cut back by 5 bases and J by 4 bases. CDR1 and CDR2 (germline): SGHVS, FQNEAQ. The CDR3 contains 15 residues. CDR3 sequence: CASSPRTSEADTQYF. The CDR3 nucleotides read TGTGCCAGCAGCCCCCGGACTAGCGAGGCAGATACGCAGTATTTT.

This chain connects TRBV7-2 to TRBJ1-1; 8 positions agree with TRBD1. Germline loops: CDR1 SGHTA, CDR2 FQGNSA. The CDR3 spans 15 residues. V shed 5 bases, J shed 5 bases, and the junction held 10 bases outside the gene matches. DNA for the CDR3: TGTGCCAGCAGCGCGGACAGGGTTACAAAGACTGAAGCTTTCTTT. Translated: CASSADRVTKTEAFF.

The rearrangement links TRBV9 to TRBJ2-3; 8 nucleotides line up with TRBD2. Germline trimming cut 0 bases from V and 4 bases from J; bases unmatched to any gene: 7. CDR1 and CDR2 (germline): SGDLS, YYNGEE. This CDR3 region has 16 residues. Written as DNA, the CDR3 is TGTGCCAGCAGCGTAGCGGGAGGGCTTCCTTCAGATACGCAGTATTTT. This codes for CASSVAGGLPSDTQYF.

The chain couples TRBV3-1 (or the pseudogene TRBV3-2) to TRBJ2-7, with no clear D. The germline V gene has CDR1 LGHDT and CDR2 YNNKEL (reference sequence). The length of the CDR3 is 13 residues. V shed 4 bases and J shed 9 bases, with 16 bases lying between them. As DNA, the CDR3 is TGTGCCAGCAGCCCCTTTCAATCAACGGGGCAGTACTTC. It translates to CASSPFQSTGQYF.

This clone has only a few counts. The chain has TRBV6-5 and TRBJ1-5; D gene ambiguous. V lost 5 bases and J 2 bases, leaving 10 bases between the germline ends. The CDR3 extends over 14 amino acids. The germline V gene encodes CDR1 MNHEY and CDR2 SVGAGI. CDR3 bases: TGTGCCAGCAGTACCGGCGGGGGCAATCAGCCCCAGCATTTT. Residues: CASSTGGGNQPQHF.

The genes are TRBV10-3 and TRBJ2-5; D is undetermined. The CDR3 totals 11 residues. V lost 8 bases and J 2 bases, leaving 6 bases between the germline ends. Germline V lookup: CDR1 ENHRY, CDR2 SYGVKD. DNA of the CDR3: TGTGCCATCGGGCGACAAGAGACCCAGTACTTC. Translating gives CAIGRQETQYF.

Only one count was recorded for this clone. The J gene is TRBJ2-1, the V gene TRBV19, with 11 bases fitting TRBD2. The CDR3 has 17 amino acids. Germline-derived CDR1 and CDR2 are LNHDA and SQIVND (reference sequence). The V and J ends lost 1 base and 7 bases, in that order; junction bases with no gene match: 9. DNA for the CDR3: TGTGCCAGTAGTATAGGAGTCCTAGCGGGGGGTGGGAATGAGCAGTTCTTC. Translation: CASSIGVLAGGGNEQFF.

V and J are TRBV11-2 and TRBJ1-3; D uncertain. The CDR3 spans 14 residues. V lost 3 bases to trimming and J lost 0 bases, with 6 bases between them. Germline CDR1 SGHAT, CDR2 FQNNGV. The CDR3 DNA reads TGTGCCAGCAGCTTGCGGTACTCTGGAAACACCATATATTTT. Its translation: CASSLRYSGNTIYF.

The chain links TRBV5-6 to TRBJ2-7; TRBD2 matches 7 bases. This CDR3 is 16 amino acids long. In germline, CDR1 is SGHDT, CDR2 YYEEEE. Germline trimming cut 4 bases from V and 3 bases from J; bases unmatched to any gene: 13. Here the CDR3 reads CASSPLSSGEFYEQYF. The CDR3, as DNA: TGTGCCAGCAGCCCCCTGTCGAGCGGGGAGTTCTACGAGCAGTACTTC.

This clone was seen once. This chain connects TRBV19 to TRBJ2-1; D is ambiguous. CDR1 is LNHDA and CDR2 is SQIVND in the germline V gene (reference sequence). The CDR3 consists of 16 residues. Trimming shortened V by 2 bases and J by 4 bases, and 15 bases separated the two germline ends. This CDR3 is CASSIRRGRNYNEQFF. The DNA for the CDR3 is TGTGCCAGTAGTATACGGCGCGGAAGGAATTACAATGAGCAGTTCTTC.

This clone was observed a few times. The chain recombines TRBV19 with TRBJ1-4; a weak D match, TRBD1 (6 bases). Germline CDR1 and CDR2: LNHDA and SQIVND (reference sequence). Trimming removed 3 bases at V and 7 bases at J, with 12 bases between. This CDR3 spans 14 amino acids. CDR3 sequence (DNA): TGTGCCAGTAGTATCATGTCAGGGGCTGAAAAACTGTTTTTT. As protein: CASSIMSGAEKLFF.

The rearrangement uses TRBV14 and TRBJ1-1, with TRBD1 identical over 8 bases. The V and J ends lost 5 bases and 2 bases, in that order; junction bases with no gene match: 7. The V gene's germline CDR1 is SGHDN and CDR2 FVKESK. The CDR3 is 15 amino acids. CDR3 coding DNA: TGTGCCAGCAGCTTACAAGACAGGGGTAACACTGAAGCTTTCTTT. It encodes CASSLQDRGNTEAFF.

This chain links TRBV11-2 with TRBJ1-2, with TRBD1 identical over 7 bases. In germline, CDR1 is SGHAT, CDR2 FQNNGV. The CDR3 is 15 amino acids. V was pared by 5 bases and J by 4 bases, with 10 bases of the junction left unmatched. The CDR3 DNA follows: TGTGCCAGCAGCCCGTTTGGGGACAGCCCCTATGGCTACACCTTC. Protein sequence: CASSPFGDSPYGYTF.

The CDR3 coding sequence is TGTGCCACAGCAGGGGGCGCAGCCAAAAACATTCAGTACTTC. Translated, it gives CATAGGAAKNIQYF. V is TRBV27 and J is TRBJ2-4, with 8 bases aligning to TRBD1. Unmatched junction bases numbered 5, after V lost 10 bases and J lost 0 bases. From germline, CDR1 is MNHEY and CDR2 SMNVEV (reference sequence). The CDR3 runs 14 residues.